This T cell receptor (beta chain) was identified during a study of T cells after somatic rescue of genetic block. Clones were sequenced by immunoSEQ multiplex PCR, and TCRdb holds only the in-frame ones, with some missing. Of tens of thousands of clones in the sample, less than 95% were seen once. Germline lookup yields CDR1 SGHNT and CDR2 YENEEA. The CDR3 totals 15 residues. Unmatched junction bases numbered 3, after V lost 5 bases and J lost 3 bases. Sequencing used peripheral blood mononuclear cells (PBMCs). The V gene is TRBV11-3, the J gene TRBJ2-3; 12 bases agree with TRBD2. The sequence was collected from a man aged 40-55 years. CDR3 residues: CASSLGTSGTDTQYF. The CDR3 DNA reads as TGTGCCAGCAGCCTCGGGACTAGCGGGACAGATACGCAGTATTTT. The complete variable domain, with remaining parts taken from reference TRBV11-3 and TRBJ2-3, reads EAGVVQSPRYKIIEKKQPVAFWCNPISGHNTLYWYLQNLGQGPELLIRYENEEAVDDSQLPKDRFSAERLKGVDSTLKIQPAELGDSAVYLCASSLGTSGTDTQYFGPGTRLTVL.